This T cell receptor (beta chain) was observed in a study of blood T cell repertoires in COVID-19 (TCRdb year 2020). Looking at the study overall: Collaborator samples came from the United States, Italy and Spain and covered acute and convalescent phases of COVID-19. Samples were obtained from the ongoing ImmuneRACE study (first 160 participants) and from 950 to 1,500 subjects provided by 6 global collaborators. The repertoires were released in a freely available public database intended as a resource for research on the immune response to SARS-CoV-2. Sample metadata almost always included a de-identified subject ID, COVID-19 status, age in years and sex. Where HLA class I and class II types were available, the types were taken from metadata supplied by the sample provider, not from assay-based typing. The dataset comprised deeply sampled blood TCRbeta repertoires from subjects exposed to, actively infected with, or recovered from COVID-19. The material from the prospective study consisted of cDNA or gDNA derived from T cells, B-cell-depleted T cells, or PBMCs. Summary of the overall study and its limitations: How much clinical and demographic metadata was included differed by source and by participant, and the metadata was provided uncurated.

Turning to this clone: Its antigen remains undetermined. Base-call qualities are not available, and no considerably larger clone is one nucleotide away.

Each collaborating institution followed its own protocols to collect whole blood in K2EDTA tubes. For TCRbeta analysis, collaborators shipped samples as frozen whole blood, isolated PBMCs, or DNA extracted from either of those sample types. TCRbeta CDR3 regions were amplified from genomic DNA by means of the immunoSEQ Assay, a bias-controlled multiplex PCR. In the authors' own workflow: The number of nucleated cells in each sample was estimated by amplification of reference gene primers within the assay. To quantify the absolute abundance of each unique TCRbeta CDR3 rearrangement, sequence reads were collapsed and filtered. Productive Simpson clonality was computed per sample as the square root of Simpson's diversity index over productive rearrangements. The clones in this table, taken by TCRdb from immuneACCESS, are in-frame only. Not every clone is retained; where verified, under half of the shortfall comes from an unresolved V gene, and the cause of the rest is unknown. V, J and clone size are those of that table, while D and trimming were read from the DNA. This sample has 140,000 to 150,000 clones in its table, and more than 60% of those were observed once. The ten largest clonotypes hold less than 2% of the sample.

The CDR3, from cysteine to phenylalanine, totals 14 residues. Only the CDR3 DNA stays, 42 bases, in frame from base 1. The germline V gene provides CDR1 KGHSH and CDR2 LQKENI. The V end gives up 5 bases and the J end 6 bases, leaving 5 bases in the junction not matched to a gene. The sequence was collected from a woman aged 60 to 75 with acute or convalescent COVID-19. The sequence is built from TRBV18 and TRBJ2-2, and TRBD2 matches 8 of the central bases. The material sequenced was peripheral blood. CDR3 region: CASSRFSGAGELFF. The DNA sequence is TGTGCCAGCTCAAGATTTAGCGGGGCCGGGGAGCTGTTTTTT.